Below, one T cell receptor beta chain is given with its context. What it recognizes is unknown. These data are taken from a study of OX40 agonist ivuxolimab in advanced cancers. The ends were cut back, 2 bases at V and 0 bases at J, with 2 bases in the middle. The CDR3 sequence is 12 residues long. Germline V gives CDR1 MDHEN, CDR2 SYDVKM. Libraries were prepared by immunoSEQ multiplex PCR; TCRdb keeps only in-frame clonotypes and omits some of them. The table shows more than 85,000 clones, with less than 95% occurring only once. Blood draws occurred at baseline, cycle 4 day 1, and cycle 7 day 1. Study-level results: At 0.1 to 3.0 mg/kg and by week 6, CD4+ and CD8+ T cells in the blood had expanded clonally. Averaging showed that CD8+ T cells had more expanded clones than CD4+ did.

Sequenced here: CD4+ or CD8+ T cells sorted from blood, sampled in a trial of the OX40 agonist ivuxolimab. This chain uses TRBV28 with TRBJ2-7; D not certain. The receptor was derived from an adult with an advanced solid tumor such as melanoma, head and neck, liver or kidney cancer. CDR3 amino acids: CASSLPSYEQYF. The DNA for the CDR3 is TGTGCCAGCAGTTTACCCTCCTACGAGCAGTACTTC.